This T cell receptor beta chain was identified in a study of T cell responses to AZD1222 COVID-19 vaccine. Across the study: Pooled together were second doses at about 4 or about 12 weeks. Study-level findings and limits: No repertoire was sampled before or during the peak T cell response, only after it.

The protocol was immunoSEQ multiplex PCR, while the TCRdb copy is restricted to in-frame clones and leaves out a portion. The sample yields approximately 150,000 clones, 91% seen once. There are 15 residues in the CDR3. CDR1 and CDR2 (germline): MNHEY, SMNVEV (reference sequence). The V end lost 2 bases, the J end lost 6 bases, and 11 bases lay between the germline ends. Note on this clone: Its antigen is currently unknown.

The TCR was taken from an adult in good health. The chain is built from TRBV27 and TRBJ1-6, with D possibly TRBD1 on 5 matching bases. Here the sequenced sample was peripheral blood, taken on day 0 of AZD1222 vaccination. CDR3 region: CASSLGDAFNSPLHF. CDR3 DNA sequence: TGTGCCAGCAGTTTAGGGGACGCTTTTAATTCACCCCTCCACTTT.